The 23 T cell receptor beta chains below come from one sample, sequenced in a study of shared clonotypes between healthy human individuals. The method was immunoSEQ multiplex PCR; TCRdb's version includes in-frame clones alone and lacks a portion of them. The table records 2 million to 2.5 million clones, about 95% of them present only once. Naive CD8 cells lacked CD45RO and underwent positive selection for CCR7, leaving out terminally differentiated effector memory CD45RA+ cells. Source material: naive CD8+ T cells sorted from blood. The receptors here all came from a man between 18 and 29 years old in good health.

This clone showed up just a few times. The V gene is TRBV16, the J gene TRBJ1-5; D is ambiguous. Trimming took off 2 bases at V and 1 base at J, with 15 bases between the two ends. The germline V gene has CDR1 KGHSY and CDR2 FQNENV. The CDR3 loop spans 17 amino acids. CDR3 region: CASSQVFEDLSNQPQHF. The CDR3 DNA reads TGTGCCAGCAGCCAAGTTTTCGAGGATCTAAGCAATCAGCCCCAGCATTTT. The complete variable domain, with remaining parts taken from reference TRBV16 and TRBJ1-5, reads GEEVAQTPKHLVRGEGQKAKLYCAPIKGHSYVFWYQQVLKNEFKFLISFQNENVFDETGMPKERFSAKCLPNSPCSLEIQATKLEDSAVYFCASSQVFEDLSNQPQHFGDGTRLSIL.

As to this clone: Other DNA sequences from this sample encode an identical CDR3 as well. The rearrangement joins TRBV13 to TRBJ2-7, with 14 bases that match TRBD2. The ends lost 5 bases at V and 2 bases at J; junction bases unmatched: 2. This CDR3 is built from 15 residues. Per germline, CDR1 PRHDT and CDR2 FYEKMQ (reference sequence). The CDR3 sequence is CASSPTSGGAYEQYF. CDR3 coding DNA: TGTGCCAGCAGCCCGACTAGCGGGGGGGCCTACGAGCAGTACTTC.

The J gene is TRBJ1-1, the V gene TRBV7-9; the D gene is possibly TRBD1 (6 bases). Germline-derived CDR1 and CDR2 are SEHNR and FQNEAQ (reference sequence). The germline V and J ends were trimmed by 5 bases and 2 bases, with 21 bases remaining between them. The CDR3 runs to 17 residues. CDR3 sequence (DNA): TGTGCCAGCAGCCCAACCTTCGGGGGGCAAGGTAACACTGAAGCTTTCTTT. It specifies CASSPTFGGQGNTEAFF.

The chain recombines TRBV7-2 with TRBJ2-1, with 9 bases lining up with TRBD2. The CDR3 is made up of 16 amino acids. CDR1 is SGHTA and CDR2 is FQGNSA in the germline V gene. V shed 6 bases, J shed 3 bases, and the junction held 9 bases outside the gene matches. CDR3 protein: CASRLSVAGVYNEQFF. The CDR3 nucleotides read TGTGCCAGCAGATTGAGCGTAGCGGGAGTCTACAATGAGCAGTTCTTC. Using reference TRBV7-2 and TRBJ2-1 for the parts outside the CDR3, the full variable domain is GAGVSQSPSNKVTEKGKDVELRCDPISGHTALYWYRQSLGQGLEFLIYFQGNSAPDKSGLPSDRFSAERTGGSVSTLTIQRTQQEDSAVYLCASRLSVAGVYNEQFFGPGTRLTVL.

The chain joins TRBV6-5 to TRBJ1-2, with D possibly TRBD1 on 6 matching bases. This CDR3 has 14 residues. Germline CDR1 is MNHEY and CDR2 is SVGAGI. Trimming stripped 4 bases from V and 4 bases from J, with 13 bases between. For the CDR3, the DNA is TGTGCCAGCAGTTGGGGGGGGCACGGCTATGGCTACACCTTC. Its translation: CASSWGGHGYGYTF.

The chain joins TRBV13 to TRBJ2-7, with 11 bases identical to TRBD2. This CDR3 is built from 14 residues. V lost 8 bases and J lost 6; bases outside the gene matches: 9. Germline V gene lookup returns CDR1 PRHDT and CDR2 FYEKMQ (reference sequence). The CDR3 DNA reads TGTGCCAGCCGTAGCGGGGGGGAAGAGGCCGAGCAGTACTTC. Amino acids: CASRSGGEEAEQYF.

The chain employs TRBV6-6 and TRBJ2-3, with D perhaps TRBD2 (5 bases). V lost 10 bases and J 0 bases, leaving 8 bases between the germline ends. Germline V lookup: CDR1 MNHNY, CDR2 SVGAGI (reference sequence). The CDR3 runs 12 residues. CDR3 bases: TGTGCCACTTGGACTAGCACAGATACGCAGTATTTT. Translating it yields CATWTSTDTQYF.

V usage is TRBV5-5 and J usage is TRBJ2-7; D not resolved. The V gene lost 0 bases and the J gene lost 2 bases, with 9 bases spanning the gap. The CDR3 totals 14 residues. Germline V gene lookup returns CDR1 SGHKS and CDR2 YYEKEE (reference sequence). The CDR3 loop is CASSLEPGPYEQYF. The DNA of the CDR3 is TGTGCCAGCAGCTTGGAGCCGGGCCCCTACGAGCAGTACTTC.

This chain uses TRBV28 with TRBJ2-7, with D unresolved. Trimming removed 5 bases from V and 2 bases from J, with 10 bases in between. The CDR3 sequence is 13 residues long. Germline CDR1 is MDHEN and CDR2 is SYDVKM. CDR3 in amino acids: CASSPDIAYEQYF. The CDR3 region has the DNA TGTGCCAGCAGTCCCGACATAGCCTACGAGCAGTACTTC.

The chain has TRBV7-9 and TRBJ2-7, with unresolved D. Trimming stripped 0 bases from V and 5 bases from J, with 8 bases between. Germline CDR1 SEHNR, CDR2 FQNEAQ (reference sequence). The CDR3 is made up of 13 amino acids. The CDR3 loop reads CASSLAGPNEQYF. CDR3 nucleotides: TGTGCCAGCAGCTTAGCAGGGCCCAACGAGCAGTACTTC.

This chain joins TRBV28 and TRBJ2-1, with 7 bases fitting TRBD2. Germline V gene data show CDR1 as MDHEN and CDR2 as SYDVKM. This CDR3 comprises 16 residues. With V trimmed by 5 bases and J by 0 bases, 7 bases remained unmatched. The CDR3 here is CASSLPLADSYNEQFF. The DNA of the CDR3 is TGTGCCAGCAGTCTCCCTCTAGCGGACTCCTACAATGAGCAGTTCTTC.

The chain links TRBV4-3 to TRBJ2-1; 8 nucleotides line up with TRBD2. Germline V gives CDR1 LGHNA, CDR2 YSLEER. This CDR3 has 15 residues. V trimming: 0 bases; J trimming: 11 bases; junction bases outside the gene matches: 9. CDR3 residues: CASSQDPTSGKKQFF. DNA of the CDR3: TGCGCCAGCAGCCAAGATCCAACTAGCGGCAAGAAGCAGTTCTTC.

The rearrangement joins TRBV27 to TRBJ2-7; no reliable D call. Between the trimmed V and J ends, which lost 8 bases and 1 base, there was a span of 9 bases. CDR1 MNHEY and CDR2 SMNVEV come from the germline V gene (reference sequence). CDR3 length equals 12 residues. The CDR3 loop is CASGERSYEQYF. Here the CDR3 DNA reads TGTGCCAGCGGCGAGAGGTCCTACGAGCAGTACTTC.

The chain uses TRBV7-9 and TRBJ1-1, with 8 bases matching TRBD1. Germline CDR1 is SEHNR and CDR2 is FQNEAQ (reference sequence). V gave up 4 bases and J gave up 5 bases; unmatched junction bases: 12. The length of the CDR3 is 16 residues. CDR3 residues: CASSSGQGQQNTEAFF. CDR3 bases: TGTGCCAGCAGCTCCGGACAGGGACAACAGAATACTGAAGCTTTCTTT.

The rearrangement joins TRBV11-2 to TRBJ2-5; 9 bases align to TRBD2. Germline V gene data show CDR1 as SGHAT and CDR2 as FQNNGV. Germline trimming cut 0 bases from V and 1 base from J; bases unmatched to any gene: 6. The CDR3 extends over 17 amino acids. CDR3 sequence: CASSLERLAGLQETQYF. The CDR3 DNA reads as TGTGCCAGCAGCTTAGAGAGGCTAGCGGGGCTCCAAGAGACCCAGTACTTC.

This chain uses TRBV11-2 with TRBJ1-2, with 10 bases aligning to TRBD1. CDR1 and CDR2 (germline): SGHAT, FQNNGV. There are 15 residues in the CDR3. After removal of 4 bases from V and 2 bases from J, the junction contained 4 bases not matched to a gene. CDR3 region: CASSYGTGANYGYTF. As DNA, the CDR3 is TGTGCCAGCAGCTATGGGACAGGGGCCAACTATGGCTACACCTTC.

Worth noting for this clone: The sample carries other DNA sequences with the same CDR3. This sequence joins TRBV5-1 and TRBJ2-7, with 7 bases aligning to TRBD1. The CDR3 totals 14 residues. V gave up 0 bases and J gave up 2 bases; unmatched junction bases: 2. The germline gives CDR1 SGHRS, CDR2 YFSETQ. The chain's CDR3 is CASSLGGGPYEQYF. In DNA, the CDR3 is TGCGCCAGCAGCTTGGGAGGGGGCCCCTACGAGCAGTACTTC.

The chain carries TRBV19 and TRBJ2-1; 7 bases map to TRBD2. Germline loops: CDR1 LNHDA, CDR2 SQIVND (reference sequence). The CDR3 totals 12 residues. Losses at the gene ends were 6 bases for V and 6 bases for J; bases not matched to a gene: 2. The DNA of the CDR3 is TGTGCCAGTAGCCCGGGAGGCAATGAGCAGTTCTTC. Translated: CASSPGGNEQFF.

To note about this clone: The same CDR3 is also encoded by other DNA sequences in this sample. DNA for the CDR3: TGCGCCAGCAGCCAAGGCCCCGAGCAGTACTTC. It specifies CASSQGPEQYF. This sequence joins TRBV4-1 and TRBJ2-7; D gene unclear. Germline values: CDR1 MGHRA, CDR2 YSYEKL. CDR3 length: 11 amino acids. Trimming took off 1 base at V and 6 bases at J, with 4 bases between the two ends.

The chain has TRBV7-8 and TRBJ2-1, with TRBD1 as a possible D gene (8 bases). This CDR3 is built from 15 residues. Germline lookup yields CDR1 SGHVS and CDR2 FQNEAQ. Deletions cut 3 bases from V and 2 bases from J, with 11 bases between. The CDR3, as DNA: TGTGCCAGCAGCTTTACAGGGGGGGCCTACAATGAGCAGTTCTTC. As protein: CASSFTGGAYNEQFF.

The chain employs TRBV7-9 and TRBJ2-5; D is unclear. The CDR3 totals 14 residues. Germline loops: CDR1 SEHNR, CDR2 FQNEAQ (reference sequence). Trimming left V 3 bases short and J 5 bases short, with 13 bases between. The DNA of the CDR3 is TGTGCCAGCAGCTTGGTTGGGGTTCGTGAGACCCAGTACTTC. Its translation is CASSLVGVRETQYF.

The rearrangement joins TRBV6-5 to TRBJ2-7; 8 positions agree with TRBD1. Germline-derived CDR1 and CDR2 are MNHEY and SVGAGI. The CDR3 covers 16 residues. Trimming cost V 0 bases and J 3 bases; bases outside gene matches: 7. The CDR3 protein is CASSYSQRTGNYEQYF. Written as DNA, the CDR3 is TGTGCCAGCAGTTACTCCCAAAGGACAGGGAACTACGAGCAGTACTTC.

The J gene is TRBJ2-5, the V gene TRBV27; D possibly corresponds to TRBD1 (6 bases). The CDR3 length is 16 residues. V was trimmed by 2 bases and J by 2 bases, leaving 15 bases between them. The germline CDR1 and CDR2 sequences are MNHEY and SMNVEV (reference sequence). CDR3 sequence reads: CASSLLGPGQQETQYF. As DNA, the CDR3 is TGTGCCAGCAGTTTACTCGGACCGGGACAACAAGAGACCCAGTACTTC.